Listed below are T cell receptor beta chains from one sample, sequenced in a study of blood T cell repertoires in COVID-19. Assay used: immunoSEQ multiplex PCR; TCRdb lists only in-frame clones, some missing. The sample carries 200,000 to 250,000 clones, about 84% recorded once. The sequencing sample was made of PBMCs or T cells enriched from blood (not recorded which). These receptors were taken from a man aged 55 to 70 who had recovered from COVID-19. CDR3s leave out the opening cysteine and the closing phenylalanine or tryptophan. Each record gives: D gene, V gene, clone size, CDR3 protein. The D gene is left open where the match is weak. Not every row has a clone size; where given, it reads once, few, many or a size class.

d_call: TRBD1; v_call: TRBV19; clone_size: NA; cdr3_aa: ASSLQGQVDQPQH
d_call: TRBD1; v_call: TRBV5-1; clone_size: NA; cdr3_aa: ASSLVTGVEKLF
d_call: NA; v_call: TRBV4-1; clone_size: NA; cdr3_aa: ASSHKGSGVDTEAF
d_call: TRBD1; v_call: TRBV19; clone_size: NA; cdr3_aa: ASSIDRDTEAF
d_call: TRBD2; v_call: TRBV9; clone_size: NA; cdr3_aa: ASSGSGGATTQY
d_call: NA; v_call: TRBV7-9; clone_size: NA; cdr3_aa: ASTSRENYGYT
d_call: NA; v_call: TRBV30; clone_size: NA; cdr3_aa: AWSTGNGFEQY
d_call: NA; v_call: TRBV7-8; clone_size: NA; cdr3_aa: ASSFGGGYGYT
d_call: TRBD1; v_call: TRBV5-1; clone_size: NA; cdr3_aa: ASRPGTGKETQY
d_call: NA; v_call: TRBV27; clone_size: NA; cdr3_aa: ASSPETGVFNGYT
d_call: TRBD1; v_call: TRBV28; clone_size: once; cdr3_aa: ASSPPGQGPGEQY
d_call: NA; v_call: TRBV3-1/TRBV3-2; clone_size: NA; cdr3_aa: ASSQGPGSGWADTQY
d_call: TRBD1; v_call: TRBV4-3; clone_size: few; cdr3_aa: ASSQTIRTGGAF
d_call: NA; v_call: TRBV7-2; clone_size: NA; cdr3_aa: ASSLNLGLGPNQPQH
d_call: NA; v_call: TRBV24-1; clone_size: NA; cdr3_aa: ATNPGKSSPYNQPQH
d_call: NA; v_call: TRBV27; clone_size: NA; cdr3_aa: ASSLPPSRGTDTQY
d_call: TRBD1; v_call: TRBV7-8; clone_size: once; cdr3_aa: ASSPQGGAGTDTQY
d_call: NA; v_call: TRBV30; clone_size: NA; cdr3_aa: AWAGSDYEQY
d_call: NA; v_call: TRBV5-1; clone_size: few; cdr3_aa: ASSLRQTNTGELF
d_call: TRBD2; v_call: TRBV7-9; clone_size: NA; cdr3_aa: ASSVGVAGLVEQY
d_call: NA; v_call: TRBV10-3; clone_size: NA; cdr3_aa: AISEPRQADSGNTIY
d_call: NA; v_call: TRBV10-3; clone_size: NA; cdr3_aa: AISEPKTGQHYGYT
d_call: TRBD1; v_call: TRBV15; clone_size: NA; cdr3_aa: ATSPRTGVNEKLF
d_call: NA; v_call: TRBV7-9; clone_size: NA; cdr3_aa: ASSLRGSNTGELF
d_call: TRBD2; v_call: TRBV5-1; clone_size: NA; cdr3_aa: ASSPLTSGRGYEQY
d_call: TRBD2; v_call: TRBV7-2; clone_size: NA; cdr3_aa: ASTPGRETGELF
d_call: NA; v_call: TRBV4-3; clone_size: few; cdr3_aa: ASRGRGVPDGYT
d_call: TRBD2; v_call: TRBV7-3; clone_size: NA; cdr3_aa: ASSPGLAGRWETQY
d_call: TRBD1; v_call: TRBV19; clone_size: NA; cdr3_aa: ASSMEGQGAFRTEAF
d_call: NA; v_call: TRBV18; clone_size: NA; cdr3_aa: ASSLTGLSNQPQH
d_call: NA; v_call: TRBV11-3; clone_size: NA; cdr3_aa: ASNLMAGWNTGELF
d_call: NA; v_call: TRBV7-2; clone_size: NA; cdr3_aa: ASSRQTGRGSDTQY
d_call: TRBD1; v_call: TRBV7-9; clone_size: NA; cdr3_aa: ASSGGTGKNQPQH
d_call: TRBD1; v_call: TRBV19; clone_size: NA; cdr3_aa: ASSTPTGANQPQH
d_call: TRBD1; v_call: TRBV18; clone_size: NA; cdr3_aa: ASSRPGQGFAEQY
d_call: NA; v_call: TRBV14; clone_size: once; cdr3_aa: ASSYREGTNYGYT
d_call: NA; v_call: TRBV6-1; clone_size: NA; cdr3_aa: ASSVSGWTENQETQY
d_call: NA; v_call: TRBV2; clone_size: NA; cdr3_aa: ASRDSLERGYT
d_call: TRBD1; v_call: TRBV2; clone_size: NA; cdr3_aa: ASSAGQRFYGYT
d_call: TRBD1; v_call: TRBV29-1; clone_size: NA; cdr3_aa: SVEESQGARTKQY
d_call: TRBD1; v_call: TRBV12-5; clone_size: NA; cdr3_aa: ASATPGGAQH
d_call: NA; v_call: TRBV29-1; clone_size: NA; cdr3_aa: SVAGFSYNEQF
d_call: TRBD1; v_call: TRBV29-1; clone_size: NA; cdr3_aa: SVRTGGREKLF
d_call: NA; v_call: TRBV6-1; clone_size: large; cdr3_aa: ASCPGNYGYT
d_call: NA; v_call: TRBV2; clone_size: NA; cdr3_aa: ASSEAFRGNYGYT
d_call: NA; v_call: TRBV20-1; clone_size: NA; cdr3_aa: SASSYNEQF
d_call: NA; v_call: TRBV19; clone_size: NA; cdr3_aa: ASREARGAANYGYT
d_call: NA; v_call: TRBV19; clone_size: NA; cdr3_aa: ASSMGTTF
d_call: NA; v_call: TRBV4-1; clone_size: once; cdr3_aa: ASSQDPLGRISNTGELF
d_call: NA; v_call: TRBV5-6; clone_size: NA; cdr3_aa: ASSLDSGERYEQY
d_call: NA; v_call: TRBV30; clone_size: NA; cdr3_aa: AWSSGEYGYT
d_call: TRBD2; v_call: TRBV2; clone_size: NA; cdr3_aa: ASRRTSGGNSGTQY
d_call: NA; v_call: TRBV5-1; clone_size: NA; cdr3_aa: ASSLAFSSPNEKLF
d_call: TRBD1; v_call: TRBV6-5; clone_size: NA; cdr3_aa: ASSYEQGAGGYT
d_call: TRBD1; v_call: TRBV5-1; clone_size: NA; cdr3_aa: ASSYTGVHEQY
d_call: NA; v_call: TRBV9; clone_size: NA; cdr3_aa: ASSGGGHAPWVEQF
d_call: NA; v_call: TRBV4-1; clone_size: few; cdr3_aa: ASSPASHAIETQY